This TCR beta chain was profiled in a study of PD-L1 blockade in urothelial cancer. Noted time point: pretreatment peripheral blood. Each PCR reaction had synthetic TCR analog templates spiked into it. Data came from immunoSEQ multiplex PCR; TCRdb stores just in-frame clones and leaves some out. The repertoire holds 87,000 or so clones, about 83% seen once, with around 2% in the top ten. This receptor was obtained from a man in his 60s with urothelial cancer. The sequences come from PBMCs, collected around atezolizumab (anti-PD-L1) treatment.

The CDR3 DNA reads as TGTGCCAGCAGTTACGGGAGCACTGGGGCCAACGTCCTGACTTTC. It specifies CASSYGSTGANVLTF. The chain is built from TRBV6-6 and TRBJ2-6; the D gene is possibly TRBD2 (5 bases). The CDR3 totals 15 residues. The V gene's germline CDR1 is MNHNY and CDR2 SVGAGI (reference sequence). Trimming took 2 bases from V and 2 from J, leaving 7 bases between them.